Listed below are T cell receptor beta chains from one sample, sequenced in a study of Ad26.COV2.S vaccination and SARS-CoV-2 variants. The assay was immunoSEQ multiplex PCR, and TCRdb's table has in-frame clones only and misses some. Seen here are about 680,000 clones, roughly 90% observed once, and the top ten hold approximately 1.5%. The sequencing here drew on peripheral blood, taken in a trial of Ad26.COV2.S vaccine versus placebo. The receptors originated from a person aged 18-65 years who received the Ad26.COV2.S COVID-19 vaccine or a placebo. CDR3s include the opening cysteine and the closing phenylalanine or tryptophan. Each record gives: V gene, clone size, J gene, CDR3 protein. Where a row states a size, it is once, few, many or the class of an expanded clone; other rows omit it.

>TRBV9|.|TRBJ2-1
CASSVAPEAGPYNEQFF
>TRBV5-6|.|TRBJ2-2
CASRWTDTGELFF
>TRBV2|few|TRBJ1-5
CASSPQGSNQPQHF
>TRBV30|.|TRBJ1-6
CAWASLGLGNSPLHF
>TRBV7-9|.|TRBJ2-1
CASSLSPGLGQFF
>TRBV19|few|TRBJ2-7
CASKWDMSSYEQYF
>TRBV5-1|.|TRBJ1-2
CASSYRTGNPGYTF
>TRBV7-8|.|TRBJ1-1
CASSLEGGMNTEAFF
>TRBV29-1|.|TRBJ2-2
CSVDSGHTGELFF
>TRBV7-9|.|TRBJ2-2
CASSSLTGALAGELFF
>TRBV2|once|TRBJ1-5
CASSVVDSNQPQHF
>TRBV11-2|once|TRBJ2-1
CASSSLAGHNEQFF
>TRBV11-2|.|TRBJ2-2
CASSSDMGYGELFF
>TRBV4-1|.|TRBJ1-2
CASSQDTGGYGYTF
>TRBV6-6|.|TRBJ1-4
CASFRLAGTNEKLFF
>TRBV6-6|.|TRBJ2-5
CASIQPTGGKETQYF
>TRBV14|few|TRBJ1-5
CASSQSPYRGAQPQHF
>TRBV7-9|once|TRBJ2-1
CASSPVGSGNEQFF
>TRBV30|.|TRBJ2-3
CAWSVQGGTDTQYF
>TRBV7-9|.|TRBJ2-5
CASSFQQESRETQYF
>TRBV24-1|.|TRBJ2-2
CATSDYPAGTAGELFF
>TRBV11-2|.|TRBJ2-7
CASSLVHPYEQYF
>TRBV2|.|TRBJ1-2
CASSYTGQGGPNYGYTF
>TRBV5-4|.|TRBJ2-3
CASSETSAPTDTQYF